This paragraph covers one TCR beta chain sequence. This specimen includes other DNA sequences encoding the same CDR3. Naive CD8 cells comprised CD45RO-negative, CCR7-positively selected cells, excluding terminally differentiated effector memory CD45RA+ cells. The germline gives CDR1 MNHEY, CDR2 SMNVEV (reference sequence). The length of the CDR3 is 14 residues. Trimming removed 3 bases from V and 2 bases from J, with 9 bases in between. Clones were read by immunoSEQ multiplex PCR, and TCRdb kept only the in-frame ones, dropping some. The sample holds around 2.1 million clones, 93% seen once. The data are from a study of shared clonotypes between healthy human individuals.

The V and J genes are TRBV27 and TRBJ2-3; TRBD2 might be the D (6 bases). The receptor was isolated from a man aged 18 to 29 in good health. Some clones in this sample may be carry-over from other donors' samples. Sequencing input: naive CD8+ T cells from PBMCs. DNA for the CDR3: TGTGCCAGCAGTTTGCGGGGAACCACAGATACGCAGTATTTT. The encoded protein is CASSLRGTTDTQYF.